This T cell receptor beta chain is from a study of tumor-infiltrating lymphocytes in primary liver carcinoma. Background on the study: Recorded tumor stage was T1-T3 N0M0, with diameters of about 4.2 to 10 cm. Study-level findings and limits: The top-250-clone fraction was significantly higher in tumors than in blood (p = 0.039).

Blood RNA came from unsorted whole blood; germline DNA was also extracted. It was before surgery that around 4.3 milliliters of peripheral blood were collected. Making TCR beta cDNA involved 400 to 600 ng total RNA and a constant-region primer. Investigators got TCR beta libraries out of three nested multiplex PCR rounds, done with slightly modified ARM-PCR. In the first two PCR rounds, TRBV1-TRBV30 forward primers were paired with a C-beta reverse primer, and each round lasted around 10 cycles. Via MiXCR, TCRdb re-called the multiplex PCR reads, giving one row per CDR3 protein. The table shows more than 150,000 distinct CDR3 sequences, with about 60% occurring only once. Looked up from germline, CDR1 is SQVTM and CDR2 is ANQGSEA. The CDR3 extends over 13 amino acids. Worth noting for this clonotype: What it recognizes is unknown. Its ends do not fully match the called genes, so a read error is possible.

The rearrangement joins TRBV29-1 to TRBJ2-3; D remains unclear. This receptor was taken from a man aged 35 to 55 with primary liver carcinoma and hepatitis B virus infection. Source material: peripheral blood. This CDR3 reads CSFELEATDTQYF. CDR3 nucleotides: TGCAGCTTTGAACTCGAAGCCACAGATACGCAGTATTTT.